The source of this T cell receptor (beta chain) is a study of blood T cell repertoires in COVID-19. TCRdb's table, derived via immunoSEQ multiplex PCR, lists solely in-frame clones and lacks some. The sample records roughly 150,000 clones, 82% being singletons. From germline, CDR1 is KGHSH and CDR2 LQKENI. The CDR3 is 15 amino acids. V was cut by 5 bases and J by 4 bases, with 17 bases left in between. This chain links TRBV18 with TRBJ1-1; weak D call: TRBD1 (6 bases). The sequencing sample was made of PBMCs or T cells enriched from blood (not recorded which). The source is a man between 60 and 70 years old who had recovered from COVID-19. Here the CDR3 DNA reads TGTGCCAGCTCATCTCCTACAGGGTTGGGCACTGAAGCTTTCTTT. It yields the protein CASSSPTGLGTEAFF.